The 22 T cell receptor beta chains listed next were all sequenced from one sample in a study of blood T cell repertoires in COVID-19 (dated by TCRdb to the early 2020s). The protocol used for the library was the immunoSEQ multiplex PCR assay. What TCRdb holds here is the immuneACCESS table cut down to in-frame rearrangements. Part of the clones is not present; checked against another copy, under half of the missing clones reflect an unresolved V gene, and the others are unexplained. For this sample there are about 140,000 clones; about 84% appear just once. 1.5% to 2% of the sample goes to the ten largest clones. Sequenced: PBMCs or T cells enriched from blood (not recorded which). The receptor source for this set is a woman younger than 30 who had been exposed to COVID-19.

The chain carries TRBV7-3 and TRBJ2-5; maybe TRBD2 (6 bases). Looked up from germline, CDR1 is SGHTA and CDR2 is FQGTGA. The ends were cut back, 2 bases at V and 2 bases at J, with 6 bases in the middle. This CDR3 spans 13 amino acids. The CDR3 region is CASSLGGQETQYF. The CDR3 region has the DNA TGTGCCAGCAGCTTAGGAGGGCAAGAGACCCAGTACTTC.

The count of this clone is one. The chain couples TRBV11-1 to TRBJ2-1; a weak D match, TRBD2 (5 bases). Germline CDR1 and CDR2: SGHAT and FQDESV (reference sequence). This CDR3 has 16 amino acids. Trimming left V 4 bases short and J 0 bases short, with 13 bases between. The CDR3: CASSSSGYSSYNEQFF. CDR3 nucleotide sequence: TGTGCCAGCAGCTCCAGCGGTTATAGCTCCTACAATGAGCAGTTCTTC.

The sample holds one count of this clone. The chain has TRBV15 and TRBJ2-2, with 9 bases identical to TRBD2. V shed 3 bases and J 1 base; nucleotides not matched to a gene: 3. Germline lookup yields CDR1 LNHNV and CDR2 YYDKDF (reference sequence). The CDR3 is 16 residues long. CDR3 sequence reads: CATSRATSGNTGELFF. CDR3 bases: TGTGCCACCAGCAGGGCGACTAGCGGGAACACCGGGGAGCTGTTTTTT. The variable domain in full, with the rest retrieved from reference TRBV15 and TRBJ2-2, is DAMVIQNPRYQVTQFGKPVTLSCSQTLNHNVMYWYQQKSSQAPKLLFHYYDKDFNNEADTPDNFQSRRPNTSFCFLDIRSPGLGDTAMYLCATSRATSGNTGELFFGEGSRLTVL.

The genes are TRBV9 and TRBJ1-1; D gene ambiguous. This CDR3 has 13 residues. Germline V CDR1 and CDR2: SGDLS, YYNGEE. V was cut by 0 bases and J by 1 base, with 4 bases left in between. The CDR3 reads CASSVEQNTEAFF. The CDR3 DNA reads as TGTGCCAGCAGCGTAGAACAGAACACTGAAGCTTTCTTT.

The genes are TRBV18 and TRBJ1-2; maybe TRBD1 (6 bases). V gave up 3 bases and J gave up 6 bases, with 17 bases separating them. The CDR3 loop spans 15 amino acids. The germline V gene has CDR1 KGHSH and CDR2 LQKENI. CDR3 protein: CASSPAQGTFDGYTF. DNA of the CDR3: TGTGCCAGCTCACCCGCACAGGGAACGTTTGATGGCTACACCTTC.

This chain's CDR3 is CSVDSGPGGRETQYF. The CDR3, as DNA: TGCAGCGTTGATTCTGGCCCGGGGGGAAGGGAGACCCAGTACTTC. This sequence joins TRBV29-1 and TRBJ2-5, with TRBD2 matching 7 bases. This CDR3 spans 15 amino acids. CDR1 and CDR2 (germline): SQVTM, ANQGSEA. Unmatched junction bases numbered 12, after V lost 3 bases and J lost 5 bases.

As concerns this clone: Other DNA sequences in the same sample also yield this CDR3. This chain connects TRBV30 to TRBJ2-7; 11 bases align to TRBD2. V trimming: 0 bases; J trimming: 3 bases; junction bases outside the gene matches: 1. This CDR3 is 14 amino acids long. Germline V gene sequence: CDR1 GTSNPN, CDR2 SVGIG (reference sequence). CDR3 region: CAWSVTSGSYEQYF. In DNA form, the CDR3 reads TGTGCCTGGAGTGTAACTAGCGGGAGCTACGAGCAGTACTTC.

The chain links TRBV29-1 to TRBJ1-5, with unresolved D. Trimming took 1 base from V and 4 from J, leaving 8 bases between them. The germline gives CDR1 SQVTM, CDR2 ANQGSEA. The CDR3 consists of 13 residues. CDR3: CSVEVADNQPQHF. The DNA of the CDR3 is TGCAGCGTTGAAGTGGCAGATAATCAGCCCCAGCATTTT.

J is TRBJ1-5 and V is TRBV15; TRBD1 is a possible D gene (5 bases). V was clipped by 1 base and J by 4 bases, with 14 bases between them. The CDR3 is made up of 16 amino acids. Germline CDR1 reads LNHNV; CDR2 reads YYDKDF (reference sequence). CDR3: CATSRVDSGGNQPQHF. CDR3 nucleotides: TGTGCCACCAGCAGAGTTGACAGCGGGGGGAATCAGCCCCAGCATTTT.

The rearrangement links TRBV19 to TRBJ2-2; D is possibly TRBD1 (6 bases). The CDR3 loop spans 17 amino acids. The ends were cut back, 4 bases at V and 0 bases at J, with 15 bases in the middle. Germline CDR1 reads LNHDA; CDR2 reads SQIVND (reference sequence). The CDR3 loop is CASSRVRGHTNTGELFF. Written as DNA, the CDR3 is TGTGCCAGTAGTAGGGTTAGGGGACACACGAACACCGGGGAGCTGTTTTTT.

The gene calls are TRBV5-1 and TRBJ1-1; D is possibly TRBD1 (5 bases). V was cut by 4 bases and J by 1 base, with 17 bases left in between. The CDR3 sequence is 16 residues long. Per germline, CDR1 SGHRS and CDR2 YFSETQ. The CDR3 DNA follows: TGCGCCAGCAGCCCCGGACACCTCCAAGGGAACACTGAAGCTTTCTTT. This codes for CASSPGHLQGNTEAFF.

V is TRBV5-4 and J is TRBJ2-3, with TRBD2 matching 7 bases. With V trimmed by 4 bases and J by 1 base, 9 bases remained unmatched. Germline V CDR1 and CDR2: SGHNT, YYREEE (reference sequence). CDR3 length: 16 residues. The CDR3 here is CASSTWTSRRTDTQYF. As DNA, the CDR3 is TGTGCCAGCAGCACCTGGACTAGTCGACGCACAGATACGCAGTATTTT.

The V call is TRBV7-5, the J call TRBJ2-1; TRBD2 was called by the table and not checked on the DNA. TRBV7-5 is flagged as a pseudogene. The CDR3 loop spans 13 amino acids. CDR3 coding DNA: TGTGTCAGAAGCTTACACCGGTCCAATGAGCAGTTCTTC. Protein sequence: CVRSLHRSNEQFF.

This clone was counted between two and nine times. The chain recombines TRBV24-1 with TRBJ2-5; a weak D match, TRBD2 (5 bases). Germline V lookup: CDR1 KGHDR, CDR2 SFDVKD. V lost 9 bases to trimming and J lost 2 bases, with 15 bases between them. The CDR3 consists of 14 residues. The CDR3 region has the DNA TGTGCCACCTCTCCTCAGGAGGATCAAGAGACCCAGTACTTC. It specifies CATSPQEDQETQYF.

The rearrangement joins TRBV5-1 to TRBJ1-1; 9 bases fit TRBD1. With 0 bases clipped from V and 5 bases from J, the junction kept 5 bases outside the gene matches. This CDR3 region has 15 residues. Germline V gene data show CDR1 as SGHRS and CDR2 as YFSETQ. For the CDR3, the DNA is TGCGCCAGCAGCTTGGCCGGGACAGGGAATACTGAAGCTTTCTTT. Translated, it gives CASSLAGTGNTEAFF.

The chain recombines TRBV27 with TRBJ1-6, with D maybe TRBD1 (5 bases). Per the germline V gene, CDR1 is MNHEY and CDR2 is SMNVEV (reference sequence). The V gene lost 4 bases and the J gene lost 10 bases, with 11 bases spanning the gap. The CDR3 has 13 amino acids. The CDR3 sequence is CASSSQGWSPLHF. CDR3 in DNA: TGTGCCAGCAGTTCGCAGGGTTGGTCACCCCTCCACTTT.

This clone has a single count. The V call is TRBV27, the J call TRBJ1-5; D is undetermined. The CDR3 is 13 amino acids. The germline V and J ends were trimmed by 3 bases and 3 bases, with 6 bases remaining between them. Germline V gene lookup returns CDR1 MNHEY and CDR2 SMNVEV (reference sequence). The CDR3 loop reads CASSFGVNQPQHF. The CDR3 coding sequence is TGTGCCAGCAGTTTCGGGGTCAATCAGCCCCAGCATTTT.

The CDR3 reads CASSGDRRYEQYF. CDR3 nucleotide sequence: TGCGCCAGCAGCGGAGACAGGAGGTACGAGCAGTACTTC. The V call is TRBV10-1, the J call TRBJ2-7, with a weak D call TRBD1 (6 bases). Germline CDR1 reads WNHNN; CDR2 reads SYGVQD (reference sequence). V gave up 6 bases and J gave up 4 bases, with 13 bases separating them. CDR3 length: 13 residues.

This clone appeared a single time. The chain employs TRBV10-2 and TRBJ2-2, with D perhaps matching TRBD2 (6 bases). This CDR3 spans 13 amino acids. V gave up 8 bases and J gave up 1 base, with 8 bases separating them. The V gene's germline CDR1 is WSHSY and CDR2 SAAADI. This CDR3 reads CASGRLNTGELFF. The DNA for the CDR3 is TGCGCCAGCGGGAGGCTGAACACCGGGGAGCTGTTTTTT.

In nucleotides, the CDR3 is TGTGCCAGCAGTGACACCAGGGGGGCTCGAGATAGCAATCAGCCCCAGCATTTT. Amino acids: CASSDTRGARDSNQPQHF. The J gene is TRBJ1-5, the V gene TRBV25-1, with 7 bases aligning to TRBD1. V lost 3 bases, J lost 0 bases, and 11 bases stayed unmatched. CDR1 and CDR2 (germline): MGHDK, SYGVNS. This CDR3 is 18 amino acids long.

This clone was detected once. This specimen includes other DNA sequences encoding the same CDR3. This chain joins TRBV7-3 and TRBJ2-5; D possibly corresponds to TRBD2 (6 bases). Germline V gene sequence: CDR1 SGHTA, CDR2 FQGTGA. The CDR3 is made up of 15 amino acids. Trimming stripped 0 bases from V and 1 base from J, with 9 bases between. DNA of the CDR3: TGTGCCAGCAGCTTAACAGCGGGCGCCCAAGAGACCCAGTACTTC. Its translation: CASSLTAGAQETQYF.

The chain couples TRBV5-4 to TRBJ2-7; D is unclear. The germline V and J ends were trimmed by 4 bases and 2 bases, with 10 bases remaining between them. The length of the CDR3 is 13 residues. Germline assignment: CDR1 SGHNT and CDR2 YYREEE (reference sequence). The CDR3 sequence: CASSRPGTYEQYF. The CDR3 nucleotides read TGTGCCAGCAGCCGCCCTGGCACCTACGAGCAGTACTTC.